This T cell receptor beta chain was retrieved from a study of OX40 agonist ivuxolimab in advanced cancers. The study's findings and limits: Compared with CD4+, CD8+ T cells on average had more expanded clones. No antigen was identified for the clonally expanded peripheral T cells.

Comments on this clone: Its antigen remains unknown.

Germline V lookup: CDR1 SGHVS, CDR2 FQNEAQ. The CDR3 has 14 amino acids. The V segment lost 2 bases and the J segment 4 bases; nucleotides outside the gene matches: 3. Measured with immunoSEQ multiplex PCR; TCRdb has only the in-frame clones, and not every one. The sample holds more than 9,500 clones, 80% to 90% seen once. Autoimmune disease history or systemic immunosuppression meant exclusion. The sample here was CD4+ or CD8+ T cells sorted from blood, taken in a trial of the OX40 agonist ivuxolimab. The sequence was collected from an adult with an advanced solid tumor such as melanoma, head and neck, liver or kidney cancer. The V and J genes are TRBV7-8 and TRBJ1-1; 8 bases are a match to TRBD1. The CDR3 DNA follows: TGTGCCAGCAGCTTAATGGACAGGGTCACTGAAGCTTTCTTT. It specifies CASSLMDRVTEAFF. Complete variable domain (other parts from reference TRBV7-8 and TRBJ1-1): GAGVSQSPRYKVAKRGQDVALRCDPISGHVSLFWYQQALGQGPEFLTYFQNEAQLDKSGLPSDRFFAERPEGSVSTLKIQRTQQEDSAVYLCASSLMDRVTEAFFGQGTRLTVV.